This is a list of T cell receptor beta chains from one sample in a study of human T cells and chemical hapten exposure. TCRdb re-called the RACE reads with MiXCR, one entry per CDR3 protein. Among approximately 90,000 distinct CDR3 sequences listed, about 28% were seen once. Sample: whole blood, taken in connection with sensitization to the hapten diphenylcyclopropenone (DPC). These receptors were obtained from a middle-aged man with alopecia areata. Some clones in this sample may be carry-over from other donors' samples. The CDR3 runs from the conserved cysteine through the conserved F or W. Fields, in order: D gene, J gene, V gene, clone size, CDR3 protein, CDR3 DNA. A D gene is named only where the DNA matches it firmly. A clone size is listed for some rows: how often the clone was seen (once, few, many), or a class if it is expanded.

D: TRBD2; J: TRBJ2-7; V: TRBV5-1; size: .; CDR3: CASSLVSSGYEQYF; DNA: TGCGCCAGCAGCTTGGTTTCTAGCGGTTACGAGCAGTACTTC
D: .; J: TRBJ2-2; V: TRBV11-2; size: .; CDR3: CASGWTDPTGELFF; DNA: TGTGCCAGCGGTTGGACAGATCCCACTGGGGAGCTGTTTTTT
D: TRBD1; J: TRBJ2-1; V: TRBV29-1; size: few; CDR3: CSARQGLNEQFF; DNA: TGCAGCGCTAGACAGGGTCTCAATGAGCAGTTCTTC
D: .; J: TRBJ2-1; V: TRBV6-2/TRBV6-3; size: .; CDR3: CASSATSIEQFF; DNA: TGTGCCAGCAGTGCGACTAGTATTGAGCAGTTCTTC
D: .; J: TRBJ2-5; V: TRBV5-1; size: few; CDR3: CASSVGGTPETQYF; DNA: TGCGCCAGCAGCGTTGGAGGGACACCCGAGACCCAGTACTTC
D: TRBD1; J: TRBJ2-5; V: TRBV10-3; size: .; CDR3: CAISEGQALQETQYF; DNA: TGTGCCATCAGTGAGGGACAGGCCCTCCAAGAGACCCAGTACTTC
D: .; J: TRBJ2-2; V: TRBV12-3/TRBV12-4; size: .; CDR3: CASSSYPGNTGELFF; DNA: TGTGCCAGCAGCTCATACCCAGGGAACACCGGGGAGCTGTTTTTT
D: .; J: TRBJ1-2; V: TRBV5-1; size: .; CDR3: CASSFLSGMDYGYTF; DNA: TGCGCCAGCAGCTTCCTATCAGGGATGGACTATGGCTACACCTTC
D: .; J: TRBJ2-7; V: TRBV27; size: .; CDR3: CASSSSVYSRSYEQYF; DNA: TGTGCCAGCAGTTCTTCAGTTTACAGCCGCTCCTACGAGCAGTACTTC
D: .; J: TRBJ1-6; V: TRBV5-1; size: few; CDR3: CASSSDPAGSNSPLHF; DNA: TGCGCCAGCAGCTCGGACCCAGCAGGGTCCAATTCACCCCTCCACTTT
D: TRBD1; J: TRBJ1-6; V: TRBV5-1; size: .; CDR3: CASSLGQGNSPLHF; DNA: TGCGCCAGCAGCTTAGGACAGGGTAATTCACCCCTCCACTTT